Below, 23 T cell receptor beta chains from the same sample are listed, as sequenced in a study of vaccination effects on CD4 cells after COVID-19 (dated 2022 in TCRdb). The ViraFEST assay stimulated PBMC with viral peptide pools and then used TCR sequencing to identify antigen-specific CD4+ T cell clonotypes by expansion. After about 9 days of culture, CD4+ T cells were isolated with the EasySep CD4+ T cell isolation kit. Healthy vaccine recipients had no prior SARS-CoV-2 infection, confirmed by negative nucleocapsid antibodies before and after vaccination. The library was made by the immunoSEQ multiplex PCR assay. The source is immuneACCESS, and TCRdb retained only in-frame sequences with V and J called. Part of the clones is not carried over; for the studies checked, unresolved V genes explain less than half of this, and the remainder is unexplained. The sample contains approximately 30,000 clones, less than 80% of them found a single time. Around 30% of the sample rests with the top ten.

These receptors have no identified antigens. The sequences come from CD4+ T cells from PBMCs cultured with HCoV-OC43 spike peptides, collected before COVID-19 vaccination. The cell subset or site label here, explained by the study, means: HCoV-OC43 spike overlapping peptide pool stimulation. All receptors come from a human donor who received a COVID-19 vaccine.

This clone was picked up one time. The chain has TRBV12-3 or TRBV12-4 and TRBJ1-2; possible D gene TRBD1, 6 bases. Trimming removed 4 bases from V and 8 bases from J, with 14 bases in between. This CDR3 contains 13 residues. CDR3 nucleotide sequence: TGTGCCAGCAGTTACAGGGAAGAGGGAGGCTACACCTTC. Its protein is CASSYREEGGYTF.

V and J are TRBV7-2 and TRBJ2-7; D not certain. The V gene lost 1 base and the J gene lost 5 bases, with 15 bases spanning the gap. Per the germline V gene, CDR1 is SGHTA and CDR2 is FQGNSA. CDR3 size: 15 residues. For the CDR3, the DNA is TGTGCCAGCAGCTTAGTTGTTAGGGCGCAGAACGAGCAGTACTTC. This sequence encodes CASSLVVRAQNEQYF. Supplemented by reference TRBV7-2 and TRBJ2-7, the full variable domain reads GAGVSQSPSNKVTEKGKDVELRCDPISGHTALYWYRQSLGQGLEFLIYFQGNSAPDKSGLPSDRFSAERTGGSVSTLTIQRTQQEDSAVYLCASSLVVRAQNEQYFGPGTRLTVT.

The chain is built from TRBV7-9 and TRBJ1-4, with 8 nucleotides matching TRBD1. Germline lookup yields CDR1 SEHNR and CDR2 FQNEAQ (reference sequence). The trim removed 7 bases at V and 6 bases at J, leaving 7 bases unmatched. The CDR3 is made up of 14 amino acids. The CDR3 region is CASTIQGGDEKLFF. The CDR3 DNA reads TGTGCCAGCACCATACAGGGGGGTGATGAAAAACTGTTTTTT.

CDR3 sequence (DNA): TGTGCCAGCAGTTACGAAGTCAATTCACCCCTCCACTTT. It yields the protein CASSYEVNSPLHF. This chain joins TRBV6-5 and TRBJ1-6; D not resolved. Germline loops: CDR1 MNHEY, CDR2 SVGAGI. The CDR3 is 13 amino acids. With 2 bases removed from V and 7 bases from J, the gap between germline ends came to 6 bases.

This chain links TRBV2 with TRBJ1-2; 8 bases align to TRBD1. The CDR3 consists of 15 residues. Trimming took 1 base from V and 8 from J; bases not matched to a gene: 9. In germline, CDR1 is SNHLY, CDR2 FYNNEI. The CDR3 coding sequence is TGTGCCAGCAGTGAAGATGGACAGGGTTATAGAGGCTACACCTTC. Amino acid sequence: CASSEDGQGYRGYTF.

V and J are TRBV4-2 and TRBJ2-1; 11 nucleotides match TRBD1. This CDR3 region has 20 residues. Germline values: CDR1 LGHNA, CDR2 YNFKEQ. With 1 base clipped from V and 0 bases from J, the junction kept 11 bases outside the gene matches. CDR3 loop: CASSQAGTGGTHSSYNEQFF. The CDR3 DNA is TGTGCCAGCAGCCAAGCCGGGACAGGGGGGACTCATAGCTCCTACAATGAGCAGTTCTTC.

A few counts support this clone. The chain carries TRBV12-2 and TRBJ2-6; the DNA was not compared with TRBD1, the D call given in the table. TRBV12-2 is shown as a pseudogene. The length of the CDR3 is 18 residues. This chain's CDR3 is CASRFRTGGDSGANVLTF. As DNA, the CDR3 is TGTGCAAGTCGCTTTAGGACAGGGGGAGACTCTGGGGCCAACGTCCTGACTTTC.

The chain carries TRBV5-6 and TRBJ1-2; the match to TRBD1 covers 7 bases. The length of the CDR3 is 15 residues. Trimming removed 0 bases from V and 5 bases from J; junction bases left unmatched: 7. Germline assignment: CDR1 SGHDT and CDR2 YYEEEE. The CDR3 sequence is CASSLADREGYGYTF. The CDR3 nucleotides read TGTGCCAGCAGCTTGGCCGACAGGGAAGGATATGGCTACACCTTC.

The chain is built from TRBV2 and TRBJ1-5; D unresolved. V dropped 1 base and J dropped 4 bases, with 8 bases sitting between them. The CDR3 length is 14 residues. Germline V gene sequence: CDR1 SNHLY, CDR2 FYNNEI. CDR3: CASSEGLSNQPQHF. The CDR3 region has the DNA TGTGCCAGCAGTGAAGGGTTGAGTAATCAGCCCCAGCATTTT.

The rearrangement joins TRBV5-1 to TRBJ2-2; 12 positions match TRBD1. Trimming took 4 bases from V and 5 from J; bases not matched to a gene: 9. Germline values: CDR1 SGHRS, CDR2 YFSETQ. This CDR3 region has 17 residues. For the CDR3, the DNA is TGCGCCAGCAGCACCCGGGACAGGGGGCGAGGAACCGGGGAGCTGTTTTTT. Protein: CASSTRDRGRGTGELFF.

V usage is TRBV19 and J usage is TRBJ1-1; D is uncertain. The germline CDR1 and CDR2 sequences are LNHDA and SQIVND (reference sequence). The CDR3 runs 13 residues. V was cut by 0 bases and J by 3 bases, with 5 bases left in between. CDR3 sequence (DNA): TGTGCCAGTAGTATAGACCGCGACACTGAAGCTTTCTTT. Translation: CASSIDRDTEAFF.

This clone occurred once. The J gene is TRBJ1-2, the V gene TRBV9; a possible D gene is TRBD1 (5 bases). V was pared by 2 bases and J by 4 bases, with 12 bases between. CDR3 size: 14 residues. Germline values: CDR1 SGDLS, CDR2 YYNGEE. The CDR3 sequence: CASSVGRGPYGYTF. CDR3 in DNA: TGTGCCAGCAGCGTGGGGAGGGGACCCTATGGCTACACCTTC.

The V and J genes are TRBV2 and TRBJ1-1; the D gene is possibly TRBD1 (5 bases). Per the germline V gene, CDR1 is SNHLY and CDR2 is FYNNEI. Trimming removed 6 bases at V and 7 bases at J, with 9 bases between. This CDR3 is 11 amino acids long. Written as DNA, the CDR3 is TGTGCCAGCAGCGCCGACAGTGAAGCTTTCTTT. Translating gives CASSADSEAFF.

The rearrangement uses TRBV6-6 and TRBJ2-3, with 9 bases fitting TRBD2. Looked up from germline, CDR1 is MNHNY and CDR2 is SVGAGI (reference sequence). The V and J ends lost 5 bases and 5 bases, in that order; junction bases with no gene match: 8. CDR3 length equals 15 residues. CDR3 DNA: TGTGCCAGCAGTCTTGGGCGGGGGGGCGGAGATACGCAGTATTTT. Its translation is CASSLGRGGGDTQYF.

This chain connects TRBV12-3 or TRBV12-4 to TRBJ1-2, with a tentative D call TRBD1 (6 bases). The germline V and J ends were trimmed by 7 bases and 8 bases, with 17 bases remaining between them. This CDR3 has 13 residues. In nucleotides, the CDR3 is TGTGCCAGCACCTTAGGGGGGGCCCCCGGCTACACCTTC. Amino acids: CASTLGGAPGYTF.

The chain combines TRBV6-6 with TRBJ2-2, with D perhaps TRBD2 (6 bases). The germline CDR1 and CDR2 sequences are MNHNY and SVGAGI (reference sequence). Trimming removed 4 bases at V and 1 base at J, with 13 bases between. The CDR3 sequence is 16 residues long. This CDR3 is CASSSFWGVNTGELFF. Written as DNA, the CDR3 is TGTGCCAGCAGTTCGTTTTGGGGGGTGAACACCGGGGAGCTGTTTTTT.

The genes are TRBV6-5 and TRBJ2-5; no clear D gene. Germline loops: CDR1 MNHEY, CDR2 SVGAGI. V dropped 4 bases and J dropped 7 bases, with 13 bases sitting between them. This CDR3 region has 13 residues. As DNA, the CDR3 is TGTGCCAGCAGTTTGGCCAATTGGGGGACCCAGTACTTC. Translating gives CASSLANWGTQYF.

The V gene is TRBV5-1, the J gene TRBJ1-1, with 9 bases lining up with TRBD1. V shed 3 bases, J shed 3 bases, and the junction held 0 bases outside the gene matches. CDR3 length: 13 residues. Germline V gives CDR1 SGHRS, CDR2 YFSETQ. The CDR3 is CASSYRGHTEAFF. The CDR3, as DNA: TGCGCCAGCAGCTACAGGGGGCACACTGAAGCTTTCTTT.

For this clone: The junction departs from germline at one end; a sequencing error may be responsible. The rearrangement links TRBV11-1 to TRBJ2-7, with D possibly matching TRBD2 (6 bases). The germline gives CDR1 SGHAT, CDR2 FQDESV (reference sequence). This CDR3 has 15 amino acids. DNA for the CDR3: TGTGCCAGCAGCCTAGCCGGGACTCTGGTTGACGAGCAGTACTTC. As protein: CASSLAGTLVDEQYF. The full variable domain, its missing parts supplied by reference TRBV11-1 and TRBJ2-7, is EAEVAQSPRYKITEKSQAVAFWCDPISGHATLYWYRQILGQGPELLVQFQDESVVDDSQLPKDRFSAERLKGVDSTLKIQPAELGDSAMYLCASSLAGTLVDEQYFGPGTRLTVT.

The chain joins TRBV7-2 to TRBJ2-5, with 8 bases lining up with TRBD2. The germline V gene encodes CDR1 SGHTA and CDR2 FQGNSA. V dropped 4 bases and J dropped 4; count of bases not matched to a gene: 5. The CDR3 totals 14 residues. As DNA, the CDR3 is TGTGCCAGCAGCTACGGGGGGGGCTTAGAGACCCAGTACTTC. Translation: CASSYGGGLETQYF.

This chain uses TRBV27 with TRBJ2-1; D tentatively fits TRBD1 or TRBD2 (5 bases each). CDR3 length equals 14 residues. V dropped 5 bases and J dropped 6 bases, with 14 bases sitting between them. In germline, CDR1 is MNHEY, CDR2 SMNVEV (reference sequence). This CDR3 reads CASSPGTLINEQFF. Written as DNA, the CDR3 is TGTGCCAGCAGTCCCGGGACCCTAATCAATGAGCAGTTCTTC.

J is TRBJ2-1 and V is TRBV5-1; a weak D match, TRBD2 (6 bases). Germline CDR1 SGHRS, CDR2 YFSETQ. Trimming cost V 2 bases and J 7 bases, with 13 bases left between them. The CDR3 is 14 amino acids. This CDR3 reads CASSFAGTLNEQFF. The CDR3 DNA reads TGCGCCAGCAGCTTCGCCGGGACTCTAAATGAGCAGTTCTTC.

This clone was detected a few times. This rearrangement joins TRBV20-1 to TRBJ1-2; D not resolved. Trimming removed 5 bases at V and 4 bases at J, with 8 bases between. The CDR3 has 11 amino acids. CDR1 is DFQATT, CDR2 SNEGSKA, per germline (reference sequence). Written as DNA, the CDR3 is TGCAGTGCTTCCGAGGCCTATGGCTACACCTTC. Encoded protein: CSASEAYGYTF.